What follows are 26 T cell receptor beta chains derived from one specimen sequenced in a study of T cells in Graves' hyperthyroidism and ophthalmopathy. RNA transcripts provided the source from which TCR beta CDR3 regions were amplified. The TCR CDR3 was amplified in a first-round RT-PCR using the HTBI primer set. TCRdb reprocessed the multiplex PCR reads via MiXCR and lists one record per CDR3 protein. The table has 640,000 or so distinct CDR3 sequences, approximately 15% seen once. Sequenced material: blood. The receptors stem from a woman under 30 with Graves' ophthalmopathy.

This clonotype came up many times. The chain uses TRBV29-1 and TRBJ2-1, with D possibly being TRBD2 (5 bases). With 4 bases removed from V and 0 bases from J, the gap between germline ends came to 7 bases. The CDR3 is made up of 13 amino acids. The germline CDR1 and CDR2 sequences are SQVTM and ANQGSEA. The CDR3 here is CSVATSSYNEQFF. As DNA, the CDR3 is TGCAGCGTTGCTACTAGCTCCTACAATGAGCAGTTCTTC.

This clonotype has ten or more counts. The chain joins TRBV7-3 to TRBJ2-7, with 7 nucleotides matching TRBD1. Per the germline V gene, CDR1 is SGHTA and CDR2 is FQGTGA. The V gene end was trimmed by 5 bases and the J gene end by 3 bases; junction bases not matched to a gene: 7. This CDR3 has 14 amino acids. CDR3 amino acids: CASSLTGPNYEQYF. DNA of the CDR3: TGTGCCAGCAGCCTGACAGGGCCCAACTACGAGCAGTACTTC.

This clonotype was counted many times. The rearrangement joins TRBV7-8 to TRBJ2-3, with TRBD1 identical over 9 bases. With V trimmed by 6 bases and J by 3 bases, 13 bases remained unmatched. This CDR3 spans 17 amino acids. Per the germline V gene, CDR1 is SGHVS and CDR2 is FQNEAQ. The CDR3 protein is CASRHTRPGQGTDTQYF. CDR3 nucleotide sequence: TGTGCCAGCAGACACACCCGACCGGGACAGGGAACAGATACGCAGTATTTT. Complete variable domain (other parts from reference TRBV7-8 and TRBJ2-3): GAGVSQSPRYKVAKRGQDVALRCDPISGHVSLFWYQQALGQGPEFLTYFQNEAQLDKSGLPSDRFFAERPEGSVSTLKIQRTQQEDSAVYLCASRHTRPGQGTDTQYFGPGTRLTVL.

Many counts were recorded for this clonotype. This rearrangement joins TRBV10-3 to TRBJ2-7; the match to TRBD1 covers 8 bases. The CDR3 runs to 14 residues. Trimming removed 2 bases from V and 4 bases from J; junction bases left unmatched: 4. Germline values: CDR1 ENHRY, CDR2 SYGVKD. Written as DNA, the CDR3 is TGTGCCATCAGTGAGGGCAGGGGGCTATACGAGCAGTACTTC. Amino acid sequence: CAISEGRGLYEQYF.

The chain combines TRBV14 with TRBJ2-7; D might be TRBD1 or TRBD2, each matching 5 bases. Germline CDR1 SGHDN, CDR2 FVKESK. Deletions cut 5 bases from V and 0 bases from J, with 14 bases between. The CDR3 is made up of 15 amino acids. This chain's CDR3 is CASSEGDPSSYEQYF. CDR3 nucleotides: TGTGCCAGCAGCGAAGGGGACCCAAGCTCCTACGAGCAGTACTTC.

This clonotype was found many times. V is TRBV24-1 and J is TRBJ1-2; TRBD1 is a possible D gene (6 bases). The CDR3 consists of 18 residues. Per germline, CDR1 KGHDR and CDR2 SFDVKD. Trimming pared 8 bases from V and 0 bases from J, leaving 24 bases between. CDR3 region: CATTLRITGPLANYGYTF. CDR3 coding DNA: TGTGCCACCACCCTACGAATAACAGGGCCACTAGCTAACTATGGCTACACCTTC.

Remarks on this clonotype: A read error may explain this, as a much larger clone is one base away. CDR3 nucleotides: TGCAGCGTTGAAACCGGCAGGGAGGATCAGCCCCAGCATTTT. Its translation is CSVETGREDQPQHF. V and J are TRBV29-1 and TRBJ1-5; a possible D gene is TRBD1 (5 bases). Germline CDR1 SQVTM, CDR2 ANQGSEA. The CDR3 covers 14 residues. V gave up 2 bases and J gave up 5 bases, with 13 bases separating them.

This clonotype was seen many times. V and J are TRBV7-3 and TRBJ2-1; 9 bases line up with TRBD1. Germline CDR1 is SGHTA and CDR2 is FQGTGA. The CDR3 runs to 14 residues. The J segment lost 4 bases and the V segment lost 4 bases, leaving 2 bases of the junction unmatched. CDR3: CASSWGQGYNEQFF. The DNA for the CDR3 is TGTGCCAGCAGCTGGGGACAGGGATACAATGAGCAGTTCTTC.

This clonotype turned up a few times. The chain uses TRBV6-2 or TRBV6-3 and TRBJ2-1, with 14 bases lining up with TRBD2. The CDR3 is made up of 16 amino acids. Germline CDR1 MNHEY, CDR2 SVGEGT. V lost 6 bases and J lost 8; bases outside the gene matches: 9. The DNA for the CDR3 is TGTGCCAGCAGCGCCCGACCGGGACTAGCGGGGGATGAGCAGTTCTTC. It yields the protein CASSARPGLAGDEQFF.

In its sample, this clonotype was seen many times. The chain employs TRBV4-3 and TRBJ1-1; 7 bases are shared with TRBD1. CDR1 and CDR2 from the germline V gene are LGHNA and YSLEER. J was trimmed by 6 bases and V by 4 bases; bases with no gene match: 8. CDR3 length: 14 amino acids. CDR3 nucleotide sequence: TGCGCCAGCAGCCGAGAGGAACAGGGGCCTGAAGCTTTCTTT. It yields the protein CASSREEQGPEAFF.

The chain recombines TRBV9 with TRBJ2-1; D remains ambiguous. Germline V gene sequence: CDR1 SGDLS, CDR2 YYNGEE. The V end was cut by 4 bases, the J end by 8 bases, with 13 bases between. The CDR3 is 13 amino acids. CDR3 sequence: CASSQTNVHEQFF. The CDR3 nucleotides are TGTGCCAGCAGCCAAACGAACGTCCATGAGCAGTTCTTC.

The table lists this clonotype with many counts. The gene calls are TRBV6-2 or TRBV6-3 and TRBJ2-3, with D hard to call. The CDR3 length is 13 residues. The germline gives CDR1 MNHEY, CDR2 SVGEGT. Trimming cost V 3 bases and J 2 bases, with 6 bases left between them. CDR3 DNA sequence: TGTGCCAGCAGTTATATGGACACAGATACGCAGTATTTT. As protein: CASSYMDTDTQYF.

This CDR3 is CASSWSGQGAEAFF. CDR3 bases: TGCGCCAGCAGCTGGTCGGGCCAGGGGGCTGAAGCTTTCTTT. The chain has TRBV5-1 and TRBJ1-1; the match to TRBD1 covers 7 bases. Trimming removed 3 bases from V and 6 bases from J; junction bases left unmatched: 8. The V gene's germline CDR1 is SGHRS and CDR2 YFSETQ. This CDR3 spans 14 amino acids.

A note on this clonotype: Germline and junction disagree at one end, which may indicate a read error. The chain joins TRBV9 to TRBJ2-7; no clear D gene. This CDR3 is built from 15 residues. The V gene's germline CDR1 is SGDLS and CDR2 YYNGEE. The CDR3 sequence: CASSVGSGGSYERYF. The CDR3 DNA reads TGTGCCAGCAGCGTAGGTTCGGGTGGATCCTACGAGCGGTACTTC.

Many counts were recorded for this clonotype. The chain joins TRBV27 to TRBJ2-1; D remains ambiguous. CDR1 and CDR2 (germline): MNHEY, SMNVEV (reference sequence). V was trimmed by 0 bases and J by 7 bases, leaving 7 bases between them. The CDR3 spans 13 residues. This CDR3 reads CASSLSMVNEQFF. CDR3 nucleotides: TGTGCCAGCAGTTTATCGATGGTTAATGAGCAGTTCTTC.

This clonotype was observed a handful of times. This clone may be a read error of a much larger clone one base away. J is TRBJ1-4 and V is TRBV7-3; D remains ambiguous. This CDR3 is 16 amino acids long. Trimming took 3 bases from V and 8 from J, leaving 19 bases between them. Germline values: CDR1 SGHTA, CDR2 FQGTGA. The CDR3 reads CASSLEASRHGEKLFF. In DNA form, the CDR3 reads TGTGCCAGCAGCTTGGAGGCCTCTCGACACGGAGAAAAACTGTTTTTT.

This clonotype was counted at least ten times. This sequence joins TRBV19 and TRBJ2-7, with 10 nucleotides matching TRBD2. V shed 7 bases, J shed 2 bases, and the junction held 8 bases outside the gene matches. Germline V gives CDR1 LNHDA, CDR2 SQIVND (reference sequence). The CDR3 is 15 amino acids. The CDR3, as DNA: TGTGCCAGTACCCCTAGCGGGAGTGCTACCTACGAGCAGTACTTC. As protein: CASTPSGSATYEQYF.

Only a few counts were recorded for this clonotype. V gene TRBV3-1 combines with J gene TRBJ1-5; 7 bases match TRBD1. There are 16 residues in the CDR3. Trimming at V came to 3 bases and at J to 2 bases, leaving 7 bases not matched to a gene. Germline assignment: CDR1 LGHDT and CDR2 YNNKEL (reference sequence). This CDR3 reads CASSQAGGLGNQPQHF. As DNA, the CDR3 is TGTGCCAGCAGCCAGGCAGGGGGACTCGGCAATCAGCCCCAGCATTTT.

This clonotype was picked up a small number of times. This chain connects TRBV7-9 to TRBJ2-1; the D gene is possibly TRBD1 (6 bases). The CDR3 length is 15 residues. Germline CDR1 and CDR2: SEHNR and FQNEAQ (reference sequence). V was shortened by 5 bases and J by 6 bases, with 17 bases between the two germline ends. DNA for the CDR3: TGTGCCAGCAGCCGAATTTACAGGGTCGGCAATGAGCAGTTCTTC. Residues: CASSRIYRVGNEQFF.

As regards this clonotype: A clone one base away is much larger, so this may be a read error. The CDR3 does not close with the conserved phenylalanine or tryptophan, likely indicating a read error. J is TRBJ2-5 and V is TRBV20-1, with D tentatively TRBD1 (5 bases). CDR1 is DFQATT, CDR2 SNEGSKA, per germline (reference sequence). V was shortened by 5 bases and J by 0 bases, with 10 bases between the two germline ends. CDR3 length equals 13 residues. The CDR3 spells CSAVGQHQETQYL. In DNA form, the CDR3 reads TGCAGTGCTGTCGGACAACACCAAGAGACCCAGTACCTC.

In its sample, this clonotype was seen a few times. Since a much larger clone is just one base distant, this may be a read error. V is TRBV12-3 or TRBV12-4 and J is TRBJ2-6; no reliable D call. The CDR3 totals 15 residues. V lost 5 bases, J lost 2 bases, and 10 bases lay in between. In DNA form, the CDR3 reads TGTGCCAGCAGTCCATCCCTCCCTGGGGCCAACGTCCTGACTTTC. As protein: CASSPSLPGANVLTF.

The sample holds many counts of this clonotype. The rearrangement joins TRBV29-1 to TRBJ2-1; 11 positions match TRBD2. The CDR3 spans 14 residues. Germline CDR1 and CDR2: SQVTM and ANQGSEA. V was pared by 6 bases and J by 9 bases, with 10 bases of the junction left unmatched. The CDR3 loop reads CSVIAGGRRGEQFF. CDR3 sequence (DNA): TGCAGCGTGATAGCGGGAGGGCGTAGGGGTGAGCAGTTCTTC.

This clonotype was detected only a few times. The CDR3 bases are TGTGCCAGCAGGGGGGGGGGAGGTCAGCCCCAGCATTTT. Protein sequence: CASRGGGGQPQHF. The gene calls are TRBV28 and TRBJ1-5, with D maybe TRBD1 (5 bases). The germline V gene has CDR1 MDHEN and CDR2 SYDVKM. Trimming took 6 bases from V and 6 from J, leaving 12 bases between them. This CDR3 has 13 residues.

V gene TRBV20-1 combines with J gene TRBJ2-7; 8 bases fit TRBD1. From germline, CDR1 is DFQATT and CDR2 SNEGSKA (reference sequence). The CDR3 length is 15 residues. V gave up 5 bases and J gave up 3 bases; unmatched junction bases: 12. The CDR3 region is CSAESGQGAIYEQYF. The CDR3 bases are TGCAGTGCTGAATCTGGACAGGGCGCGATCTACGAGCAGTACTTC.

With regard to this clonotype: A read error may explain this, as a much larger clone is one base away. The chain couples TRBV7-9 to TRBJ1-5; 8 bases align to TRBD1. From germline, CDR1 is SEHNR and CDR2 FQNEAQ (reference sequence). The CDR3 consists of 16 residues. The V segment lost 5 bases and the J segment 1 base; nucleotides outside the gene matches: 7. CDR3 sequence: CASSPGQGGSNQPQHF. The CDR3, as DNA: TGTGCCAGCAGCCCCGGACAGGGAGGGAGCAATCAGCCCCAGCATTTT.

In this sample, this clonotype turned up a few times. This chain links TRBV20-1 with TRBJ2-7, with 8 bases lining up with TRBD1. Looked up from germline, CDR1 is DFQATT and CDR2 is SNEGSKA (reference sequence). The CDR3 totals 15 residues. J lost 2 bases, V lost 1 base, and 7 bases had no gene match. The chain's CDR3 is CSARVAGQGTYEQYF. The DNA of the CDR3 is TGCAGTGCTAGAGTGGCAGGACAGGGAACCTACGAGCAGTACTTC.